The 24 T cell receptor beta chains presented below share a single source sample, sequenced in a study of T cells in women clearing cervical HPV infection. Profiled with immunoSEQ multiplex PCR; TCRdb holds only in-frame clones, not every one. This repertoire comprises 25,000 to 35,000 clones; its ten largest clones make up 7.5% to 9.5%. The sequenced sample was blood buffy coat. The source is a woman aged 18 to 75 with a cervical HPV16 infection that either progressed to CIN3+ or cleared (not recorded which).

About this clone: Coverage ceases 3 residues before the CDR3 finishes, and the germline J gene fills in the end. Other DNA sequences in the sample encode the same CDR3. This chain links TRBV5-6 with TRBJ1-2; tentatively, D is TRBD1 (6 bases). The CDR3 sequence is 15 residues long. Looked up from germline, CDR1 is SGHDT and CDR2 is YYEEEE. The part of the CDR3 DNA that was read is TGTGCCAGCAGGTTCGAACAGGGCTCCCTGGACGGC. Translated: CASRFEQGSLDG. The full CDR3 is CASRFEQGSLDGYTF.

Comments on this clone: The CDR3 is cut off 3 residues early in the read; its end comes from the germline J gene. The rearrangement links TRBV5-1 to TRBJ1-6; D remains ambiguous. CDR3 length: 15 residues. Trimming left V 0 bases short and J 7 bases short, with 11 bases between. Germline CDR1 is SGHRS and CDR2 is YFSETQ. The CDR3: CASSLVEVGNSPLHF. The CDR3 bases that were read are TGCGCCAGCAGCTTGGTGGAGGTCGGGAATTCACCC.

This CDR3 reads CASTTKERGVETQYF. Incomplete CDR3 DNA: TGTGCCAGCACCACCAAGGAGCGGGGGGTGGAGACC. The V call is TRBV6-2 or TRBV6-3, the J call TRBJ2-5; TRBD2 agrees at 9 bases. The observed sequence ends 3 residues before the CDR3 terminus, with the missing tail filled in from the germline J gene. Germline-derived CDR1 and CDR2 are MNHEY and SVGEGT. There are 15 residues in the CDR3. Trimming took 7 bases from V and 5 from J; bases not matched to a gene: 11.

Worth noting for this clone: The read ends 3 residues before the CDR3 terminus; that terminus is restored from the germline J gene. The gene calls are TRBV19 and TRBJ1-2, with 7 nucleotides matching TRBD1. CDR1 and CDR2 from the germline V gene are LNHDA and SQIVND (reference sequence). The CDR3 has 13 residues. V shed 7 bases and J 4 bases; nucleotides not matched to a gene: 6. This chain's CDR3 is CASTYQGGYGYTF. Partial CDR3 DNA: TGTGCCAGTACTTATCAGGGGGGCTATGGC.

Worth noting for this clone: The read stops 3 residues short of the end of the CDR3; the missing end is completed from the germline J gene. The chain combines TRBV10-3 with TRBJ2-7; possible D gene TRBD1, 5 bases. The CDR3 consists of 13 residues. Trimming removed 0 bases from V and 6 bases from J, with 9 bases in between. The germline CDR1 and CDR2 sequences are ENHRY and SYGVKD. The CDR3 protein is CAISESGQSEQYF. The CDR3 DNA, read in part, is TGTGCCATCAGTGAGTCGGGGCAGTCCGAG.

To note about this clone: Read data end 3 residues before the CDR3 end; the end is taken from the germline J gene. This chain connects TRBV7-2 to TRBJ2-3; D remains ambiguous. This CDR3 spans 13 amino acids. Germline CDR1 is SGHTA and CDR2 is FQGNSA. V was cut by 1 base and J by 2 bases, with 4 bases left in between. The CDR3 loop is CASSLGLTDTQYF. The CDR3 DNA, read in part, is TGTGCCAGCAGCTTAGGGCTCACAGATACG.

Note on this clone: The read terminates 3 residues before the CDR3 end, so the remaining end is supplied by the germline J gene. This rearrangement joins TRBV19 to TRBJ1-4; D may be TRBD1 (5 bases). This CDR3 contains 16 residues. Germline lookup yields CDR1 LNHDA and CDR2 SQIVND (reference sequence). The DNA read from the CDR3 is TGTGCCAGTACCAATAGTAGAACGCTTGGGGCCAACGTA. Protein: CASTNSRTLGANV. The CDR3 reads in full as CASTNSRTLGANVLFF.

Comments on this clone: The read comes to an end 3 residues before the CDR3 does, leaving the germline J gene to fill in the end. The rearrangement links TRBV7-3 to TRBJ1-6; 7 bases align to TRBD1. J was trimmed by 4 bases and V by 6 bases; bases with no gene match: 3. The CDR3 has 14 amino acids. Per germline, CDR1 SGHTA and CDR2 FQGTGA. CDR3: CASRRDSYNSPLHF. The part of the CDR3 DNA that was read is TGTGCCAGCAGGAGGGACAGTTATAATTCACCC.

As to this clone: Read coverage stops 3 residues before the CDR3 terminus; the germline J gene supplies the remainder. This chain links TRBV7-9 with TRBJ1-2; 7 nucleotides match TRBD1. CDR1 and CDR2 from the germline V gene are SEHNR and FQNEAQ (reference sequence). The CDR3 loop spans 14 amino acids. CDR3 amino acids: CASSPDRATDTYTF. The part of the CDR3 DNA that was read is TGTGCCAGCAGCCCTGACAGGGCCACAGATACC.

As to this clone: The CDR3 is cut off 3 residues early in the read; its end comes from the germline J gene. This chain uses TRBV19 with TRBJ1-1; no reliable D call. The CDR3 length is 13 residues. CDR1 LNHDA and CDR2 SQIVND come from the germline V gene (reference sequence). V was clipped by 5 bases and J by 0 bases, with 7 bases between them. The covered CDR3 bases are TGTGCCAGTAGTGAGCAGGTGAACACTGAA. As protein: CASSEQVNTE. The full CDR3 protein reads CASSEQVNTEAFF.

In the case of this clone: The read terminates 3 residues before the CDR3 end, so the remaining end is supplied by the germline J gene. This chain joins TRBV7-3 and TRBJ2-3; TRBD2 matches 10 bases. The CDR3 loop spans 16 amino acids. In germline, CDR1 is SGHTA, CDR2 FQGTGA. V was clipped by 2 bases and J by 5 bases; unmatched bases: 7. The DNA read from the CDR3 is TGTGCCAGCAGCTTAGTGGGACTAGCGCGCCGAGATACG. Residues: CASSLVGLARRDT. The whole CDR3 reads CASSLVGLARRDTQYF.

About this clone: The CDR3 end is not reached by the read, which stops 3 residues before it; the germline J gene fills it in. The chain links TRBV5-1 to TRBJ2-7, with TRBD2 as a possible D gene (6 bases). Trimming cost V 5 bases and J 3 bases, with 15 bases left between them. Looked up from germline, CDR1 is SGHRS and CDR2 is YFSETQ. CDR3 length: 14 amino acids. The part of the CDR3 DNA that was read is TGCGCCAGCAGTAAATCGGCGGGGAGCTACGAG. The encoded protein is CASSKSAGSYE. The full CDR3 protein reads CASSKSAGSYEQYF.

Regarding this clone: The read terminates 3 residues ahead of where the CDR3 ends, so the germline J gene completes it. The chain combines TRBV7-9 with TRBJ1-1; TRBD1 matches at 7 bases. The CDR3 runs 14 residues. Per the germline V gene, CDR1 is SEHNR and CDR2 is FQNEAQ (reference sequence). Trimming at V came to 8 bases and at J to 0 bases, leaving 6 bases not matched to a gene. CDR3 protein: CASRQGQMNTEAFF. Partial CDR3 DNA: TGTGCCAGCCGCCAGGGACAGATGAACACTGAA.

Regarding this clone: The read terminates 3 residues before the CDR3 end, so the remaining end is supplied by the germline J gene. V is TRBV27 and J is TRBJ2-3, with a tentative D call TRBD2 (5 bases). This CDR3 has 14 residues. Germline lookup yields CDR1 MNHEY and CDR2 SMNVEV (reference sequence). The V gene lost 5 bases and the J gene lost 0 bases, with 9 bases spanning the gap. CDR3 residues: CASSLGLSTDTQYF. The covered CDR3 bases are TGTGCCAGCAGTCTCGGACTTAGCACAGATACG.

Its frequency marks this clone as medium-sized (0.01 to 0.1%). CDR3: CASSQVSLDTQYF. Incomplete CDR3 DNA: TGTGCCAGCAGCCAAGTATCCCTAGATACG. This chain connects TRBV14 to TRBJ2-3; no definite D call. The read is 3 residues too short to cover the CDR3 end, so that end is filled in from the germline J gene. Trimming left V 1 base short and J 5 bases short, with 7 bases between. Germline assignment: CDR1 SGHDN and CDR2 FVKESK. The CDR3 is 13 amino acids.

On this clone: The read finishes 3 residues shy of the CDR3 end, and the germline J gene is used to complete it. V usage is TRBV2 and J usage is TRBJ1-2; 7 positions match TRBD1. The CDR3 sequence is 14 residues long. CDR1 and CDR2 (germline): SNHLY, FYNNEI. The J segment lost 0 bases and the V segment lost 9 bases, leaving 7 bases of the junction unmatched. CDR3 protein: CARIGDSSNYGYTF. CDR3 DNA (partial): TGTGCCAGAATAGGGGACAGCTCTAACTATGGC.

Details on this clone: Coverage ceases 3 residues before the CDR3 finishes, and the germline J gene fills in the end. The rearrangement links TRBV20-1 to TRBJ2-3; a weak D match, TRBD1 (5 bases). CDR1 is DFQATT and CDR2 is SNEGSKA in the germline V gene (reference sequence). The CDR3 runs 15 residues. CDR3 DNA (partial): TGCAGTGCTAGCATGGCAGGGCTGTCCCAAGAGACG. Translating gives CSASMAGLSQET. From start to end, the CDR3 is CSASMAGLSQETQYF.

About this clone: Coverage ceases 3 residues before the CDR3 finishes, and the germline J gene fills in the end. The identical CDR3 is also encoded by other nucleotide sequences in the sample. The rearrangement uses TRBV19 and TRBJ1-1; possibly TRBD1 for D (5 bases). The CDR3 totals 15 residues. The germline gives CDR1 LNHDA, CDR2 SQIVND (reference sequence). V lost 7 bases to trimming and J lost 0 bases, with 15 bases between them. The CDR3: CASTDYRRMNTEAFF. The sequenced part of the CDR3 DNA is TGTGCCAGTACGGACTACAGGAGAATGAACACTGAA.

Of note for this clone: An end of the junction differs from the germline gene, which may be a read error. The read ends 3 residues before the CDR3 terminus; that terminus is restored from the germline J gene. V gene TRBV7-2 combines with J gene TRBJ2-7, with D possibly matching TRBD1 (7 bases). CDR3 length equals 14 residues. In germline, CDR1 is SGHTA, CDR2 FQGNSA. CDR3 region: CTRSRARGDYEQYF. Incomplete CDR3 DNA: TGTACCCGCAGCCGCGCCAGGGGGGACTACGAG. The variable domain in full, with the rest retrieved from reference TRBV7-2 and TRBJ2-7, is GAGVSQSPSNKVTEKGKDVELRCDPISGHTALYWYRQSLGQGLEFLIYFQGNSAPDKSGLPSDRFSAERTGGSVSTLTIQRTQQEDSAVYLCTRSRARGDYEQYFGPGTRLTVT.

With respect to this clone: The CDR3 end falls 3 residues outside the read, so it is completed with the germline J gene. The rearrangement links TRBV7-3 to TRBJ2-3; 7 bases match TRBD2. The J segment lost 2 bases and the V segment lost 4 bases, leaving 6 bases of the junction unmatched. The CDR3 sequence is 15 residues long. Looked up from germline, CDR1 is SGHTA and CDR2 is FQGTGA. CDR3 loop: CASSSPGLNTDTQYF. The part of the CDR3 DNA that was read is TGTGCCAGCAGCTCCCCGGGACTAAACACAGATACG.

CDR3 DNA, as far as it was read: TGTGCCAGCAGCAAGACAGTGTTTTATGAG. It encodes CASSKTVFYE. The whole CDR3 is CASSKTVFYEQFF. The chain couples TRBV6-4 to TRBJ2-1; perhaps TRBD1 as D (5 bases). The read terminates 3 residues ahead of where the CDR3 ends, so the germline J gene completes it. CDR3 length: 13 amino acids. Germline V gene lookup returns CDR1 MRHNA and CDR2 SNTAGT. The V end lost 6 bases, the J end lost 8 bases, and 14 bases lay between the germline ends.

On this clone itself: The read ends 3 residues early relative to the CDR3; the germline J gene fills the gap. The chain carries TRBV11-3 and TRBJ2-1, with TRBD2 identical over 14 bases. The CDR3 sequence is 15 residues long. CDR1 SGHNT and CDR2 YENEEA come from the germline V gene. Trimming took 4 bases from V and 8 from J; bases not matched to a gene: 4. CDR3 DNA (partial): TGTGCCAGCAGCTCGGGACTAGCGGGAGTTCATGAG. Its translation: CASSSGLAGVHE. The whole CDR3 is CASSSGLAGVHEQFF.

On this clone: The junction and the germline gene differ at one end; a read error may be behind it. The read comes to an end 3 residues before the CDR3 does, leaving the germline J gene to fill in the end. The rearrangement uses TRBV5-1 and TRBJ2-3; D could derive from TRBD1 or TRBD2 (5 bases each). The CDR3 runs to 16 residues. Per the germline V gene, CDR1 is SGHRS and CDR2 is YFSETQ. The covered CDR3 bases are TGCGCCAGCAGCACCACAGGAGGAAACCTGCCAGAGACG. Protein: CASSTTGGNLPET. The CDR3 in full is CASSTTGGNLPETQYF.

In regard to this clone: The CDR3 end lies 3 residues beyond the end of the read and is filled in from the germline J gene. The chain joins TRBV12-3 or TRBV12-4 to TRBJ2-2; D unresolved. The length of the CDR3 is 14 residues. V was pared by 3 bases and J by 2 bases, with 7 bases between. The CDR3: CASSLPGNTGELFF. Partial CDR3 DNA: TGTGCCAGCAGTTTGCCAGGCAACACCGGGGAG.